The T cell receptor (beta chain) under discussion was sequenced for a study of T cells expressing NK-cell markers. The overall study: Beta-chain profiling covered CD3+CD56+NKG2C+, CD3+CD56+NKG2C- and CD3+CD56-NKG2C+ sorted subsets.

Template switching by 5'RACE with UMIs generated the TCR beta cDNA. One entry per CDR3 protein, without DNA, is what TCRdb gives after re-calling the 5' RACE reads. The sample includes about 160,000 distinct CDR3 sequences. A note on this clonotype: The antigen is not known.

CDR1 is SGHRS, CDR2 YFSETQ, per germline. The CDR3 spans 14 residues. Study observations and caveats: The study did not resolve the HCMV specificity of expanded NKG2C+ T cell clones.

This chain joins TRBV5-1 and TRBJ2-5; the TCRdb call, TRBD1, lacks DNA for checking. Sample: blood T cells: a sorted CD56 or NKG2C T cell subset, CD4+ or CD8+ T cells, or bulk PBMC T cells (not recorded which). This receptor was obtained from a woman aged 18 to 75 in good health. The CDR3 sequence is CASSLVPGEETQYF.